This is a list of T cell receptor beta chains from one sample in a study of cytomegalovirus exposure and HLA in healthy donors. Using immunoSEQ multiplex PCR, the repertoire was profiled, and TCRdb retains in-frame clones only, with some absent. This sample has some 140,000 clones, with 79% found just once. Sequencing input: PBMCs. The receptors stem from a man aged 40-55 years in good health and CMV-seropositive. Both conserved end residues are part of each CDR3. D genes are given only for firm matches. Part of the rows lack a size; the others show once, few, many or a class for expanded clones.

j_gene,abundance,v_gene,d_gene,CDR3nt,CDR3aa
TRBJ1-1,NA,TRBV19,TRBD1,TGTGCCAGTAGTATAGCAGGGGGCACTGAAGCTTTCTTT,CASSIAGGTEAFF
TRBJ1-1,NA,TRBV6-1,TRBD1,TGTGCCAGCAGCGGGACAGGGGGCTACACTGAAGCTTTCTTT,CASSGTGGYTEAFF
TRBJ2-1,NA,TRBV29-1,TRBD2,TGCAGCGGTGGGACTAGCGGGGCCAATGAGCAGTTCTTC,CSGGTSGANEQFF
TRBJ2-7,NA,TRBV5-5,TRBD1,TGTGCCAGCAGCTTGGCACAGGGGAGCTCCTACGAGCAGTACTTC,CASSLAQGSSYEQYF
TRBJ1-5,NA,TRBV7-2,NA,TGTGCCAGCAGCTTAGGCGGGAGATGGAATCAGCCCCAGCATTTT,CASSLGGRWNQPQHF
TRBJ1-3,NA,TRBV5-4,NA,TGTGCCACCCAGATCGGGGGGGCGGCTGGAAACACCATATATTTT,CATQIGGAAGNTIYF
TRBJ2-7,NA,TRBV4-1,NA,TGCGCCAGCAGCCCCCTGCCGGGCGAGCAGTACTTC,CASSPLPGEQYF
TRBJ1-1,NA,TRBV11-2,NA,TGTGCCAGCAGCTCCGAATGGCCGGCGGGGAACACTGAAGCTTTCTTT,CASSSEWPAGNTEAFF
TRBJ1-1,NA,TRBV6-5,NA,TGTGCCATCAGTACGGGGGACACTGAAGCTTTCTTT,CAISTGDTEAFF
TRBJ1-2,NA,TRBV25-1,NA,TGTGCCAGCAGAGCCCAGGGGGGCTACACCTTC,CASRAQGGYTF
TRBJ1-1,NA,TRBV6-1,NA,TGTGCCAGCAGTGTGGGGGGGAACACTGAAGCTTTCTTT,CASSVGGNTEAFF
TRBJ2-1,once,TRBV27,TRBD2,TGTGCCAGCAGTTTATTACGGACTAGCGGGAGATACAATGAGCAGTTCTTC,CASSLLRTSGRYNEQFF
TRBJ2-7,NA,TRBV9,NA,TGTGCCAGCAGCGTAGGCCTAGCCAACGAGCAGTACTTC,CASSVGLANEQYF
TRBJ2-1,NA,TRBV9,NA,TGTGCCAGCAGCCCCCAGGAGGGTGTGGGCAATGAGCAGTTCTTC,CASSPQEGVGNEQFF
TRBJ1-2,NA,TRBV29-1,NA,TGCAGCGTTGAACAGGGGTATGGCTACACCTTC,CSVEQGYGYTF
TRBJ2-7,few,TRBV10-1,TRBD1,TGCGCCAGCAGTGAAGGATACGGACAGGGGTCCGAGCAGTACTTC,CASSEGYGQGSEQYF
TRBJ1-3,NA,TRBV13,NA,TGTGCCAGCAGCTTAACCTCGGACAGTGCTGGAAACACCATATATTTT,CASSLTSDSAGNTIYF
TRBJ2-5,few,TRBV28,TRBD2,TGTGCCAGCAGCCTACTAGCGGGAGGGGGCCAAGAGACCCAGTACTTC,CASSLLAGGGQETQYF
TRBJ2-1,NA,TRBV5-1,TRBD2,TGCGCCAGCAGCTCCGTCCTAGCGGGAGGCTTGCCCCATGAGCAGTTCTTC,CASSSVLAGGLPHEQFF
TRBJ2-1,NA,TRBV10-1,NA,TGCGCCAGCAGTGAGTCGGCAGGGGCGACCTACAATGAGCAGTTCTTC,CASSESAGATYNEQFF
TRBJ2-2,NA,TRBV10-1,NA,TGCGCCAGCAGTGACAGGGCCGGGGAGCTGTTTTTT,CASSDRAGELFF
TRBJ2-1,few,TRBV27,NA,TGTGCCAGCAGTTACAATTACAATGAGCAGTTCTTC,CASSYNYNEQFF
TRBJ2-5,once,TRBV7-2,NA,TGTGCCAGCAGCTTAGTTGAGGGAGAGACCCAGTACTTC,CASSLVEGETQYF
TRBJ2-7,NA,TRBV19,NA,TGTGCCAGTAGTATCGACTCCTCCGGCGAGCAGTACTTC,CASSIDSSGEQYF
TRBJ2-1,NA,TRBV19,NA,TGTGCCAGTAGTCTCCAAATGGCGGAGGGCTATGAGCAGTTCTTC,CASSLQMAEGYEQFF
TRBJ1-5,NA,TRBV30,NA,TGTGCCTGGAGTGGAGGGGAGGTCAATCAGCCCCAGCATTTT,CAWSGGEVNQPQHF
TRBJ2-3,NA,TRBV7-9,NA,TGTGCCAGCAGACTAGGGACAGATACGCAGTATTTT,CASRLGTDTQYF
TRBJ2-6,NA,TRBV19,TRBD1,TGTGCCAGTAGTCTAATTACAGGGGGAGCTGGGGCCAACGTCCTGACTTTC,CASSLITGGAGANVLTF
TRBJ2-1,NA,TRBV12-5,TRBD1,TGTGCTAGTGGGCGGGACAGGGGAACCTACAATGAGCAGTTCTTC,CASGRDRGTYNEQFF
TRBJ2-7,NA,TRBV19,NA,TGTGCCAGTAGCTGGTCGAGCTCCTACGAGCAGTACTTC,CASSWSSSYEQYF
TRBJ1-5,NA,TRBV19,NA,TGTGCCAGTAGTATACGTGGTAGCCGCTATAGCAATCAGCCCCAGCATTTT,CASSIRGSRYSNQPQHF
TRBJ2-5,NA,TRBV23-1,NA,TGCGCCAGCAGTCGGGGGGAAGAGACCCAGTACTTC,CASSRGEETQYF
TRBJ1-1,NA,TRBV2,TRBD1,TGTGCCAGCAGTGCTACAGGGGAATGGGGGGTCACTGAAGCTTTCTTT,CASSATGEWGVTEAFF
TRBJ2-3,NA,TRBV5-4,NA,TGTGCCAGCTTGGGGAGTAGCACAGATACGCAGTATTTT,CASLGSSTDTQYF
TRBJ2-6,NA,TRBV4-1,NA,TGCGCCAGCAGCCAAGCGGTTAGCTCTGGGGCCAACGTCCTGACTTTC,CASSQAVSSGANVLTF
TRBJ2-2,NA,TRBV7-9,NA,TGTGCCGAGAGACTGAACACCGGGGAGCTGTTTTTT,CAERLNTGELFF
TRBJ2-2,NA,TRBV29-1,TRBD1,TGCAGCGTTGACCCCGCCGGGACAGGGTTTCACGCCGGGGAGCTGTTTTTT,CSVDPAGTGFHAGELFF
TRBJ2-1,NA,TRBV11-2,TRBD2,TGTGCCAGCAGCCCTCGGACTAGCGTGGTGGGCAATGAGCAGTTCTTC,CASSPRTSVVGNEQFF
TRBJ2-5,NA,TRBV19,TRBD2,TGTGCCAGTAGTCCACTAGCGGGATGGCAAGAGACCCAGTACTTC,CASSPLAGWQETQYF
TRBJ2-3,NA,TRBV15,NA,TGTGCCACCAGCAGTAGAGTGCGAATTAGCACAGATACGCAGTATTTT,CATSSRVRISTDTQYF
TRBJ1-2,NA,TRBV15,TRBD1,TGTGCCACCAGCAGAGATGGAGGGGGCATTTATGGCTACACCTTC,CATSRDGGGIYGYTF
TRBJ2-7,NA,TRBV2,NA,TGTGCCGGTTCTGAGTCCTACGAGCAGTACTTC,CAGSESYEQYF
TRBJ2-3,NA,TRBV7-9,NA,TGTGCCAGCACCCCCGCAGTCACAGATACGCAGTATTTT,CASTPAVTDTQYF